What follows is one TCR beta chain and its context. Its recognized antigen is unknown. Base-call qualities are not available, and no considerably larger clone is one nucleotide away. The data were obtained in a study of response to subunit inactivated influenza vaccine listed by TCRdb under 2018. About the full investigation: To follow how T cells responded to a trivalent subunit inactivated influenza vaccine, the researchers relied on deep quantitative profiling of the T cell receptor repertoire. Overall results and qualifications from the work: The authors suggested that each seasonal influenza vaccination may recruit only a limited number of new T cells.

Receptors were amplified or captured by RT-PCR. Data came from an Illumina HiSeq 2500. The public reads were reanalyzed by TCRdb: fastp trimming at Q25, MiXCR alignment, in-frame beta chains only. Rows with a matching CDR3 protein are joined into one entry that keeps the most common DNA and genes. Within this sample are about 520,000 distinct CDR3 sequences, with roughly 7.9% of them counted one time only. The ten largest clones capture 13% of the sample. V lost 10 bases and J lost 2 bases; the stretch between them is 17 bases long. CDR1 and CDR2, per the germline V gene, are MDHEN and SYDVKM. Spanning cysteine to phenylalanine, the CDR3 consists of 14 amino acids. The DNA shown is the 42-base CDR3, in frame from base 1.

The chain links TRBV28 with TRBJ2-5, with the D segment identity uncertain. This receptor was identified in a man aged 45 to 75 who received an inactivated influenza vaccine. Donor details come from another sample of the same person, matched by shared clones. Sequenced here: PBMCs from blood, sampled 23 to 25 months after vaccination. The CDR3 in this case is CATQGRREQETQYF. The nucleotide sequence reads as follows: TGTGCCACCCAAGGCCGTAGAGAACAAGAGACCCAGTACTTC. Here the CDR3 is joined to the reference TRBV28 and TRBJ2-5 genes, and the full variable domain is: DVKVTQSSRYLVKRTGEKVFLECVQDMDHENMFWYRQDPGLGLRLIYFSYDVKMKEKGDIPEGYSVSREKKERFSLILESASTNQTSMYLCATQGRREQETQYFGPGTRLLVL.